The 17 T cell receptor beta chains below were found in one sample sequenced in a study of blood T cell repertoires in COVID-19. TCRdb keeps only in-frame clones here, not all; method: immunoSEQ multiplex PCR. The data show hundreds of thousands of clones, with 88% seen just once and over 6% held by the top ten. Input material: peripheral blood. These receptor sequences come from a woman aged 25 to 39 who had recovered from COVID-19.

The rearrangement links TRBV9 to TRBJ2-3; TRBD2 matches 11 bases. The J segment lost 1 base and the V segment lost 4 bases, leaving 5 bases of the junction unmatched. The CDR3 is 16 amino acids. From germline, CDR1 is SGDLS and CDR2 YYNGEE. CDR3 sequence (DNA): TGTGCCAGCAGCCCTAGCGGGGGGCCCCGCACAGATACGCAGTATTTT. The encoded protein is CASSPSGGPRTDTQYF.

The chain combines TRBV28 with TRBJ1-6; TRBD1 is a possible D gene (6 bases). V lost 6 bases and J 0 bases, leaving 15 bases between the germline ends. Per germline, CDR1 MDHEN and CDR2 SYDVKM. The CDR3 totals 17 residues. The CDR3 protein is CASRSTGASSYNSPLHF. The CDR3 DNA reads TGTGCCAGCAGATCGACAGGCGCCAGCTCCTATAATTCACCCCTCCACTTT.

V and J are TRBV5-6 and TRBJ1-2; 9 bases are shared with TRBD1. V was clipped by 2 bases and J by 7 bases; unmatched bases: 9. The CDR3 loop spans 15 amino acids. Germline assignment: CDR1 SGHDT and CDR2 YYEEEE. CDR3 protein: CASSFDGQGRGGYTF. In nucleotides, the CDR3 is TGTGCCAGCAGCTTCGATGGACAGGGGAGAGGTGGCTACACCTTC.

This chain connects TRBV7-3 to TRBJ2-7, with 10 bases that match TRBD2. V lost 4 bases and J lost 2; bases outside the gene matches: 11. The CDR3 has 17 residues. Germline V gene lookup returns CDR1 SGHTA and CDR2 FQGTGA. The CDR3 DNA reads as TGTGCCAGCAGCTCCCCCCGGAGCGGGGGGGGGCCCTACGAGCAGTACTTC. It encodes CASSSPRSGGGPYEQYF. Full variable domain (missing parts from reference TRBV7-3 and TRBJ2-7): GAGVSQTPSNKVTEKGKYVELRCDPISGHTALYWYRQSLGQGPEFLIYFQGTGAADDSGLPNDRFFAVRPEGSVSTLKIQRTERGDSAVYLCASSSPRSGGGPYEQYFGPGTRLTVT.

The V call is TRBV5-4, the J call TRBJ1-2, with D uncertain. The CDR3 is 14 amino acids. Trimming pared 5 bases from V and 5 bases from J, leaving 16 bases between. CDR1 is SGHNT, CDR2 YYREEE, per germline (reference sequence). CDR3 sequence reads: CASRSKAGQYGYTF. CDR3 DNA: TGTGCCAGCAGATCGAAGGCAGGTCAATATGGCTACACCTTC.

The CDR3 protein is CASSPPGQGADGLYTF. DNA of the CDR3: TGTGCCAGCTCGCCTCCGGGACAGGGAGCCGACGGGTTGTACACCTTC. The chain couples TRBV18 to TRBJ1-2, with 9 bases fitting TRBD1. The CDR3 is made up of 16 amino acids. Germline V CDR1 and CDR2: KGHSH, LQKENI. V trimming: 6 bases; J trimming: 11 bases; junction bases outside the gene matches: 19.

This clone appeared a single time. The chain uses TRBV4-3 and TRBJ1-3; 7 bases fit TRBD1. The CDR3 is 16 amino acids. J gave up 4 bases and V 3 bases, and 9 bases lay outside the gene matches. Per germline, CDR1 LGHNA and CDR2 YSLEER. CDR3: CASSQGWRQGGNTIYF. CDR3 in DNA: TGCGCCAGCAGCCAGGGCTGGAGACAGGGAGGAAACACCATATATTTT.

This chain uses TRBV2 with TRBJ1-2; TRBD1 matches 11 bases. J lost 4 bases, V lost 8 bases, and 15 bases had no gene match. This CDR3 contains 17 residues. CDR1 and CDR2 from the germline V gene are SNHLY and FYNNEI. CDR3 nucleotide sequence: TGTGCCAGCCAAGACCGGGACAGGGGGTCCTTTTCCTATGGCTACACCTTC. Residues: CASQDRDRGSFSYGYTF.

The table lists this clone with a few counts. The rearrangement joins TRBV28 to TRBJ2-7, with D possibly matching TRBD1 (5 bases). V shed 3 bases and J shed 6 bases, with 12 bases lying between them. The germline gives CDR1 MDHEN, CDR2 SYDVKM. CDR3 length: 13 residues. The CDR3 nucleotides are TGTGCCAGCAGTTTGTCAGGGTTGGGCGAGCAGTACTTC. Translated: CASSLSGLGEQYF.

The chain joins TRBV11-2 to TRBJ2-7; D perhaps matches TRBD1 (5 bases). The CDR3 sequence is 14 residues long. Germline V gene data show CDR1 as SGHAT and CDR2 as FQNNGV. The V gene lost 1 base and the J gene lost 1 base, with 8 bases spanning the gap. CDR3 loop: CASSLATGSYEQYF. The CDR3 DNA reads TGTGCCAGCAGCTTAGCAACAGGTTCCTACGAGCAGTACTTC.

The chain carries TRBV2 and TRBJ1-5, with D possibly TRBD1 on 5 matching bases. With 6 bases removed from V and 4 bases from J, the gap between germline ends came to 31 bases. The CDR3 extends over 20 amino acids. Germline V gene data show CDR1 as SNHLY and CDR2 as FYNNEI. This CDR3 is CASSRQNLRNKSFTNQPQHF. The CDR3 DNA is TGTGCCAGCAGCCGACAGAACCTAAGGAATAAATCCTTCACGAATCAGCCCCAGCATTTT.

The rearrangement links TRBV4-1 to TRBJ1-5; no firm D call. The CDR3 loop spans 15 amino acids. Germline V gives CDR1 MGHRA, CDR2 YSYEKL. Between the trimmed V and J ends, which lost 2 bases and 0 bases, there was a span of 8 bases. Here the CDR3 reads CASSQHRNSNQPQHF. The CDR3 nucleotides read TGCGCCAGCAGCCAACACAGAAATAGCAATCAGCCCCAGCATTTT.

The chain links TRBV28 to TRBJ1-4; 7 positions match TRBD1. This CDR3 has 13 residues. With 6 bases clipped from V and 4 bases from J, the junction kept 2 bases outside the gene matches. The germline gives CDR1 MDHEN, CDR2 SYDVKM. Here the CDR3 reads CASSRDSNEKLFF. As DNA, the CDR3 is TGTGCCAGCAGCAGGGACAGTAATGAAAAACTGTTTTTT. Based on the CDR3 plus reference TRBV28 and TRBJ1-4, the full variable domain is DVKVTQSSRYLVKRTGEKVFLECVQDMDHENMFWYRQDPGLGLRLIYFSYDVKMKEKGDIPEGYSVSREKKERFSLILESASTNQTSMYLCASSRDSNEKLFFGSGTQLSVL.

As concerns this clone: Being one base from a much bigger clone, this may be a read error. The V gene is TRBV7-2, the J gene TRBJ1-6; D may be TRBD1 (6 bases). The germline V gene has CDR1 SGHTA and CDR2 FQGNSA. The CDR3 contains 12 residues. The ends were cut back, 6 bases at V and 7 bases at J, with 7 bases in the middle. The chain's CDR3 is CASSTGNSPLHF. The CDR3 nucleotides read TGTGCCAGCAGTACAGGGAATTCACCCCTCCACTTT. Based on the CDR3 plus reference TRBV7-2 and TRBJ1-6, the full variable domain is GAGVSQSPSNKVTEKGKDVELRCDPISGHTALYWYRQSLGQGLEFLIYFQGNSAPDKSGLPSDRFSAERTGGSVSTLTIQRTQQEDSAVYLCASSTGNSPLHFGNGTRLTVT.

The genes are TRBV15 and TRBJ2-5; D remains unclear. Germline V gene data show CDR1 as LNHNV and CDR2 as YYDKDF (reference sequence). CDR3 length: 14 residues. V lost 3 bases, J lost 5 bases, and 13 bases lay in between. Written as DNA, the CDR3 is TGTGCCACCAGCAGCTCTCTAAACCGGGAGACCCAGTACTTC. This translates into CATSSSLNRETQYF.

The genes are TRBV6-1 and TRBJ2-2; D gene unclear. Germline CDR1 and CDR2: MNHNS and SASEGT. The CDR3 is 13 amino acids. Trimming removed 2 bases at V and 3 bases at J, with 4 bases between. This chain's CDR3 is CASSELDTGELFF. DNA for the CDR3: TGTGCCAGCAGTGAATTAGACACCGGGGAGCTGTTTTTT.

For this clone: Other DNA sequences from this sample encode an identical CDR3 as well. The V gene is TRBV9, the J gene TRBJ1-1; D unclear. The V end was cut by 0 bases, the J end by 1 base, with 4 bases between. This CDR3 contains 13 residues. Per the germline V gene, CDR1 is SGDLS and CDR2 is YYNGEE. CDR3 in amino acids: CASSVDRNTEAFF. The CDR3 region has the DNA TGTGCCAGCAGCGTAGACAGGAACACTGAAGCTTTCTTT.